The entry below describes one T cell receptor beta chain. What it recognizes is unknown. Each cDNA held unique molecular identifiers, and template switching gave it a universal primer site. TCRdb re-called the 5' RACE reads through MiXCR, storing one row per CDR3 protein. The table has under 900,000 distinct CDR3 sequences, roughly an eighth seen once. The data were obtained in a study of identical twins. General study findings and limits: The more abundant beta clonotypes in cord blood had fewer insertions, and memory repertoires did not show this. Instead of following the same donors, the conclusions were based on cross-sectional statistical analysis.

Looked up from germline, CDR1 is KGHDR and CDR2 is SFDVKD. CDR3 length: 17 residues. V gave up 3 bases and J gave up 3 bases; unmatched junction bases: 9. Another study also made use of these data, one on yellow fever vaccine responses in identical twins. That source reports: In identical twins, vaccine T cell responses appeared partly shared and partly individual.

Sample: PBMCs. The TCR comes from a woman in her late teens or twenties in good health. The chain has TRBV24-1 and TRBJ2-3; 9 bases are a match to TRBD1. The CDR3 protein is CATSDDPTGGLTDTQYF. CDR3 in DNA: TGTGCCACCAGTGATGACCCGACAGGGGGACTTACAGATACGCAGTATTTT.